Each of the 27 T cell receptor beta chains below was sequenced from the same sample in a study of blood T cell repertoires in COVID-19. Here immunoSEQ multiplex PCR was the method, and the copy in TCRdb shows in-frame clones only, minus some. The table lists a few hundred thousand clones, 65% to 90% of them singletons. Sequencing was done on a sample of PBMCs or T cells enriched from blood (not recorded which). These receptors were taken from a woman between 40 and 50 years old with acute COVID-19.

CDR3 in DNA: TGTGCCAGCAGCCTTGGGACAGGGACCAACGTCCTGACTTTC. This gives the protein CASSLGTGTNVLTF. The V call is TRBV4-2, the J call TRBJ2-6; 9 bases line up with TRBD1. From germline, CDR1 is LGHNA and CDR2 YNFKEQ. V lost 4 bases to trimming and J lost 8 bases; unmatched junction nucleotides: 3. The CDR3 has 14 amino acids.

V and J are TRBV11-2 and TRBJ2-7, with 8 bases matching TRBD2. The CDR3 totals 15 residues. V lost 5 bases and J lost 2; bases outside the gene matches: 8. From germline, CDR1 is SGHAT and CDR2 FQNNGV. DNA of the CDR3: TGTGCCAGCAGCCCGAGGACTAGCTTTCCCTACGAGCAGTACTTC. This gives the protein CASSPRTSFPYEQYF.

The chain employs TRBV28 and TRBJ1-2; possibly TRBD1 for D (6 bases). Trimming cost V 5 bases and J 13 bases, with 11 bases left between them. The CDR3 sequence is 10 residues long. The germline V gene has CDR1 MDHEN and CDR2 SYDVKM. CDR3 amino acids: CASSRGGRTF. The CDR3 coding sequence is TGTGCCAGCAGTCGGGGGGGGCGCACCTTC.

The chain links TRBV28 to TRBJ1-1, with D perhaps TRBD1 (5 bases). The CDR3 spans 16 residues. The V gene's germline CDR1 is MDHEN and CDR2 SYDVKM. V dropped 7 bases and J dropped 2 bases, with 20 bases sitting between them. The CDR3 DNA sequence: TGTGCCAGCATGGGGGGGGGTGGTATCAGAAACACTGAAGCTTTCTTT. Translated, it gives CASMGGGGIRNTEAFF.

The chain has TRBV5-1 and TRBJ2-3; 10 bases line up with TRBD1. Unmatched junction bases numbered 7, after V lost 4 bases and J lost 2 bases. Germline lookup yields CDR1 SGHRS and CDR2 YFSETQ. This CDR3 region has 16 residues. The CDR3 here is CASSLDGQGVTDTQYF. The CDR3 DNA reads TGCGCCAGCAGCCTAGACGGACAGGGGGTCACAGATACGCAGTATTTT.

The chain carries TRBV10-3 and TRBJ1-3; D may be TRBD1 (6 bases). CDR3 length equals 16 residues. Germline CDR1 ENHRY, CDR2 SYGVKD. V dropped 6 bases and J dropped 0 bases, with 15 bases sitting between them. The CDR3 is CAISPTGSSSGNTIYF. For the CDR3, the DNA is TGTGCCATCAGCCCGACAGGATCGAGCTCTGGAAACACCATATATTTT.

This clone was seen a single time. The gene calls are TRBV7-2 and TRBJ2-4, with TRBD1 matching 7 bases. The germline gives CDR1 SGHTA, CDR2 FQGNSA. The CDR3 runs 16 residues. V gave up 5 bases and J gave up 3 bases; unmatched junction bases: 10. CDR3 loop: CASSPRQGLVKNIQYF. As DNA, the CDR3 is TGTGCCAGCAGCCCCCGACAGGGCCTAGTCAAAAACATTCAGTACTTC.

The chain recombines TRBV28 with TRBJ2-1, with D possibly matching TRBD1 (6 bases). CDR1 is MDHEN, CDR2 SYDVKM, per germline. V lost 4 bases and J lost 0, with 13 bases in between. CDR3 length: 16 amino acids. CDR3 region: CASSSLGQYSYNEQFF. As DNA, the CDR3 is TGTGCCAGCAGTTCACTCGGACAGTACTCCTACAATGAGCAGTTCTTC. The variable domain in full, with the rest retrieved from reference TRBV28 and TRBJ2-1, is DVKVTQSSRYLVKRTGEKVFLECVQDMDHENMFWYRQDPGLGLRLIYFSYDVKMKEKGDIPEGYSVSREKKERFSLILESASTNQTSMYLCASSSLGQYSYNEQFFGPGTRLTVL.

The gene calls are TRBV10-3 and TRBJ2-7; TRBD2 aligns across 7 bases. V lost 5 bases to trimming and J lost 2 bases; unmatched junction nucleotides: 9. CDR1 is ENHRY and CDR2 is SYGVKD in the germline V gene. The CDR3 contains 15 residues. The CDR3 loop reads CAISSAGVVTYEQYF. CDR3 nucleotide sequence: TGTGCCATCAGTAGTGCGGGAGTGGTGACCTACGAGCAGTACTTC.

The V call is TRBV9, the J call TRBJ2-2, with TRBD2 identical over 9 bases. J lost 6 bases, V lost 0 bases, and 6 bases had no gene match. CDR1 is SGDLS, CDR2 YYNGEE, per germline. This CDR3 region has 16 residues. CDR3 sequence reads: CASSVVSGSSSGELFF. CDR3 sequence (DNA): TGTGCCAGCAGCGTAGTTAGCGGGAGTAGTTCCGGGGAGCTGTTTTTT.

The rearrangement uses TRBV7-9 and TRBJ1-2; TRBD1 matches at 7 bases. Trimming cost V 4 bases and J 1 base; bases outside gene matches: 6. There are 15 residues in the CDR3. Germline CDR1 SEHNR, CDR2 FQNEAQ (reference sequence). As DNA, the CDR3 is TGTGCCAGCAGCTCGGACAGGCCTTTTAACTATGGCTACACCTTC. It specifies CASSSDRPFNYGYTF.

In its sample, this clone was seen a few times. The rearrangement links TRBV6-1 to TRBJ2-5; 12 bases are shared with TRBD2. The CDR3 has 15 residues. The germline gives CDR1 MNHNS, CDR2 SASEGT. Trimming cost V 2 bases and J 5 bases; bases outside gene matches: 3. Written as DNA, the CDR3 is TGTGCCAGCAGTGAACTAGCGGGAGGGCCGGAGACCCAGTACTTC. It specifies CASSELAGGPETQYF.

The rearrangement joins TRBV11-2 to TRBJ2-5; the D gene is possibly TRBD2 (6 bases). V was trimmed by 1 base and J by 5 bases, leaving 11 bases between them. Looked up from germline, CDR1 is SGHAT and CDR2 is FQNNGV. There are 14 residues in the CDR3. Here the CDR3 DNA reads TGTGCCAGCAGCTTAGCGTCTAGCGCCGAGACCCAGTACTTC. This gives the protein CASSLASSAETQYF.

This clone was observed a single time. The chain has TRBV7-6 and TRBJ1-5; 8 nucleotides align to TRBD1. Germline CDR1 reads SGHVS; CDR2 reads FNYEAQ. Trimming cost V 4 bases and J 5 bases; bases outside gene matches: 7. This CDR3 region has 15 residues. DNA of the CDR3: TGTGCCAGCAGCTCCGCTCAGGGGGCGCATCAGCCCCAGCATTTT. It yields the protein CASSSAQGAHQPQHF.

This chain links TRBV30 with TRBJ1-1, with 7 nucleotides matching TRBD1. Unmatched junction bases numbered 9, after V lost 2 bases and J lost 3 bases. The CDR3 contains 15 residues. Germline V gene lookup returns CDR1 GTSNPN and CDR2 SVGIG (reference sequence). The CDR3 nucleotides are TGTGCCTGGAGTCGAAACAGGGGTCGGGACACTGAAGCTTTCTTT. It yields the protein CAWSRNRGRDTEAFF.

The V and J genes are TRBV5-1 and TRBJ1-4, with D possibly matching TRBD1 (5 bases). Between the trimmed V and J ends, which lost 0 bases and 4 bases, there was a span of 10 bases. CDR1 and CDR2 (germline): SGHRS, YFSETQ. This CDR3 comprises 15 residues. The CDR3 nucleotides read TGCGCCAGCAGCTTGGGGGGCGCAGATAATGAAAAACTGTTTTTT. It codes for CASSLGGADNEKLFF.

This clone was counted only a few times. The rearrangement joins TRBV14 to TRBJ2-2; no definite D call. The CDR3 runs 14 residues. Germline CDR1 is SGHDN and CDR2 is FVKESK. The V end was cut by 1 base, the J end by 6 bases, with 9 bases between. The CDR3 region is CASSQVLSSGELFF. The CDR3 DNA reads as TGTGCCAGCAGCCAAGTTTTGAGCTCCGGGGAGCTGTTTTTT.

This rearrangement joins TRBV9 to TRBJ2-6; D is uncertain. There are 17 residues in the CDR3. The V and J ends lost 0 bases and 2 bases respectively, with 12 bases between them. Germline CDR1 and CDR2: SGDLS and YYNGEE. DNA of the CDR3: TGTGCCAGCAGCGTAGTTTTCGAGGCTCCTGGGGCCAACGTCCTGACTTTC. This sequence encodes CASSVVFEAPGANVLTF.

This rearrangement joins TRBV11-2 to TRBJ2-5; D is possibly TRBD1 (6 bases). CDR1 is SGHAT and CDR2 is FQNNGV in the germline V gene. Trimming removed 5 bases at V and 1 base at J, with 11 bases between. This CDR3 is 14 amino acids long. CDR3 bases: TGTGCCAGCAGCCGCGGACAGCTCCAAGAGACCCAGTACTTC. Translated: CASSRGQLQETQYF.

The rearrangement joins TRBV28 to TRBJ1-2; TRBD1 aligns across 10 bases. The V gene end was trimmed by 7 bases and the J gene end by 8 bases; junction bases not matched to a gene: 4. The germline V gene encodes CDR1 MDHEN and CDR2 SYDVKM. This CDR3 comprises 12 residues. CDR3 nucleotides: TGTGCCAGCATAGGACAGGGGGAAGGCTACACCTTC. Translating gives CASIGQGEGYTF.

The chain combines TRBV19 with TRBJ1-5; D gene unclear. The CDR3 totals 14 residues. V lost 5 bases, J lost 2 bases, and 10 bases lay in between. Looked up from germline, CDR1 is LNHDA and CDR2 is SQIVND (reference sequence). The CDR3: CASSHDWGNQPQHF. The DNA of the CDR3 is TGTGCCAGTAGTCACGACTGGGGCAATCAGCCCCAGCATTTT. The full variable domain, completed using reference TRBV19 and TRBJ1-5, is DGGITQSPKYLFRKEGQNVTLSCEQNLNHDAMYWYRQDPGQGLRLIYYSQIVNDFQKGDIAEGYSVSREKKESFPLTVTSAQKNPTAFYLCASSHDWGNQPQHFGDGTRLSIL.

This CDR3 reads CASSSTGTGNTGELFF. The DNA for the CDR3 is TGTGCCAGCAGCTCAACCGGGACAGGGAACACCGGGGAGCTGTTTTTT. The chain uses TRBV7-8 and TRBJ2-2; 8 bases agree with TRBD1. The trim removed 4 bases at V and 1 base at J, leaving 5 bases unmatched. The CDR3 sequence is 16 residues long. CDR1 and CDR2 from the germline V gene are SGHVS and FQNEAQ. Supplemented by reference TRBV7-8 and TRBJ2-2, the full variable domain reads GAGVSQSPRYKVAKRGQDVALRCDPISGHVSLFWYQQALGQGPEFLTYFQNEAQLDKSGLPSDRFFAERPEGSVSTLKIQRTQQEDSAVYLCASSSTGTGNTGELFFGEGSRLTVL.

The rearrangement uses TRBV28 and TRBJ2-7; 7 bases agree with TRBD1. The J segment lost 9 bases and the V segment lost 5 bases, leaving 7 bases of the junction unmatched. The CDR3 spans 12 residues. The germline V gene has CDR1 MDHEN and CDR2 SYDVKM. The CDR3 DNA is TGTGCCAGCAGTCTCTGGACAGGCGGGCAGTACTTC. It translates to CASSLWTGGQYF.

This chain links TRBV2 with TRBJ2-3; perhaps TRBD1 as D (6 bases). Trimming removed 5 bases at V and 4 bases at J, with 13 bases between. This CDR3 has 14 residues. Germline-derived CDR1 and CDR2 are SNHLY and FYNNEI. The CDR3 protein is CASSTNRVADTQYF. Here the CDR3 DNA reads TGTGCCAGCAGTACCAACAGGGTCGCAGATACGCAGTATTTT.

This chain uses TRBV11-2 with TRBJ2-6, with D perhaps matching TRBD1 (5 bases). Looked up from germline, CDR1 is SGHAT and CDR2 is FQNNGV. The CDR3 is made up of 15 amino acids. V lost 4 bases, J lost 1 base, and 8 bases lay in between. The CDR3 region is CASSSQVSGANVLTF. As DNA, the CDR3 is TGTGCCAGCAGCTCACAGGTATCTGGGGCCAACGTCCTGACTTTC.

V is TRBV6-5 and J is TRBJ2-2, with 8 bases that match TRBD1. The trim removed 4 bases at V and 2 bases at J, leaving 6 bases unmatched. Germline V gene sequence: CDR1 MNHEY, CDR2 SVGAGI. This CDR3 is built from 16 residues. The CDR3 DNA follows: TGTGCCAGCAGTTGGGGACAGGCGATTAACACCGGGGAGCTGTTTTTT. This sequence encodes CASSWGQAINTGELFF.

The chain has TRBV19 and TRBJ2-6, with D possibly matching TRBD2 (5 bases). The V end was cut by 6 bases, the J end by 6 bases, with 15 bases between. The CDR3 consists of 15 residues. Looked up from germline, CDR1 is LNHDA and CDR2 is SQIVND (reference sequence). Here the CDR3 DNA reads TGTGCCAGTAGCACTGGACTGACGTTGGCCAACGTCCTGACTTTC. This translates into CASSTGLTLANVLTF. The variable domain in full, with the rest retrieved from reference TRBV19 and TRBJ2-6, is DGGITQSPKYLFRKEGQNVTLSCEQNLNHDAMYWYRQDPGQGLRLIYYSQIVNDFQKGDIAEGYSVSREKKESFPLTVTSAQKNPTAFYLCASSTGLTLANVLTFGAGSRLTVL.